These 17 T cell receptor beta chains originate from one sample sequenced in a study of T cell responses to AZD1222 COVID-19 vaccine. Libraries were prepared by immunoSEQ multiplex PCR; TCRdb keeps only in-frame clonotypes and omits some of them. The profile covers about 130,000 clones, with 89% appearing a single time and roughly 6% taken by the ten largest. The input for sequencing was peripheral blood, taken on day 0 of AZD1222 vaccination. All receptors come from an adult in good health.

The chain combines TRBV4-1 with TRBJ2-2, with D maybe TRBD1 (5 bases). Germline V gene data show CDR1 as MGHRA and CDR2 as YSYEKL. The V end was cut by 0 bases, the J end by 6 bases, with 17 bases between. This CDR3 is built from 17 residues. The CDR3 loop is CASSQEGRVPPAGELFF. CDR3 DNA sequence: TGCGCCAGCAGCCAAGAGGGCAGGGTCCCCCCAGCCGGGGAGCTGTTTTTT.

The V and J genes are TRBV2 and TRBJ1-5; 8 bases align to TRBD1. The CDR3 extends over 13 amino acids. Germline CDR1 SNHLY, CDR2 FYNNEI. Unmatched junction bases numbered 3, after V lost 8 bases and J lost 3 bases. The DNA for the CDR3 is TGTGCCAGCCGGACAGGGAACAATCAGCCCCAGCATTTT. This translates into CASRTGNNQPQHF.

This chain joins TRBV9 and TRBJ2-1; TRBD1 aligns across 7 bases. Germline CDR1 SGDLS, CDR2 YYNGEE. CDR3 length: 13 residues. V lost 4 bases, J lost 10 bases, and 8 bases stayed unmatched. The CDR3 protein is CASSQGVHSEQFF. The CDR3, as DNA: TGTGCCAGCAGCCAGGGGGTACACTCAGAGCAGTTCTTC.

The rearrangement joins TRBV5-1 to TRBJ2-3, with 8 bases fitting TRBD2. This CDR3 region has 16 residues. Germline V CDR1 and CDR2: SGHRS, YFSETQ. After removal of 0 bases from V and 0 bases from J, the junction contained 3 bases not matched to a gene. CDR3 in amino acids: CASSLEIAGSTDTQYF. CDR3 in DNA: TGCGCCAGCAGCTTGGAGATAGCGGGGAGCACAGATACGCAGTATTTT.

The chain combines TRBV28 with TRBJ1-4; 9 bases match TRBD1. Per germline, CDR1 MDHEN and CDR2 SYDVKM. The CDR3 spans 15 residues. The J segment lost 3 bases and the V segment lost 6 bases, leaving 5 bases of the junction unmatched. CDR3 in DNA: TGTGCCAGCAGCATATGGACAGGGGCTAATGAAAAACTGTTTTTT. Its protein is CASSIWTGANEKLFF.

This clone was recorded once. The chain uses TRBV19 and TRBJ1-2, with 7 bases that match TRBD1. Germline V lookup: CDR1 LNHDA, CDR2 SQIVND (reference sequence). The CDR3 consists of 14 residues. Trimming at V came to 7 bases and at J to 4 bases, leaving 9 bases not matched to a gene. CDR3 DNA sequence: TGTGCCAGTACCACTGGGGAGGGGGCCTATGGCTACACCTTC. Translated: CASTTGEGAYGYTF. Combining the CDR3 with reference TRBV19 and TRBJ1-2 gives the whole variable domain DGGITQSPKYLFRKEGQNVTLSCEQNLNHDAMYWYRQDPGQGLRLIYYSQIVNDFQKGDIAEGYSVSREKKESFPLTVTSAQKNPTAFYLCASTTGEGAYGYTFGSGTRLTVV.

The rearrangement joins TRBV20-1 to TRBJ1-2; perhaps TRBD1 as D (5 bases). V was clipped by 3 bases and J by 8 bases, with 13 bases between them. The germline V gene has CDR1 DFQATT and CDR2 SNEGSKA (reference sequence). The CDR3 runs 12 residues. CDR3 coding DNA: TGCAGTGCTAGTGGGGGAGTGGGCGGCTACACCTTC. This translates into CSASGGVGGYTF.

This chain joins TRBV6-2 or TRBV6-3 and TRBJ2-1, with D unresolved. Germline CDR1 MNHEY, CDR2 SVGEGT. V lost 2 bases to trimming and J lost 3 bases, with 5 bases between them. The CDR3 runs to 13 residues. For the CDR3, the DNA is TGTGCCAGCAGTTACCAGCGCTACAATGAGCAGTTCTTC. Amino acids: CASSYQRYNEQFF.

This chain joins TRBV6-5 and TRBJ2-7; D is tentatively TRBD1 or TRBD2 (6 bases each). CDR1 is MNHEY and CDR2 is SVGAGI in the germline V gene. CDR3 length: 14 residues. Trimming cost V 5 bases and J 3 bases, with 14 bases left between them. The CDR3 nucleotides read TGTGCCAGCAGTACCCTTCGGGGGCTCTACGAGCAGTACTTC. Translating it yields CASSTLRGLYEQYF.

This chain joins TRBV7-2 and TRBJ1-3; D is ambiguous. The ends were cut back, 5 bases at V and 4 bases at J, with 9 bases in the middle. The CDR3 consists of 13 residues. Germline V gives CDR1 SGHTA, CDR2 FQGNSA. CDR3 sequence (DNA): TGTGCCAGCAGCCCCGTGGCGGGAAACACCATATATTTT. This gives the protein CASSPVAGNTIYF.

This clone was seen a single time. The chain links TRBV6-6 to TRBJ2-7; a weak D match, TRBD1 (6 bases). Trimming took off 6 bases at V and 2 bases at J, with 14 bases between the two ends. CDR3 size: 14 residues. The V gene's germline CDR1 is MNHNY and CDR2 SVGAGI (reference sequence). CDR3 residues: CASRDGTSPYEQYF. CDR3 bases: TGTGCCAGCAGGGACGGGACAAGTCCCTACGAGCAGTACTTC.

This clone showed up just once. The V and J genes are TRBV7-2 and TRBJ2-2; the D is unclear. The germline CDR1 and CDR2 sequences are SGHTA and FQGNSA. V was shortened by 5 bases and J by 3 bases, with 13 bases between the two germline ends. This CDR3 is built from 15 residues. The chain's CDR3 is CASSLTSSDTGELFF. DNA for the CDR3: TGTGCCAGCAGCCTTACGAGTTCGGACACCGGGGAGCTGTTTTTT.

V gene TRBV3-1 (or the pseudogene TRBV3-2) combines with J gene TRBJ1-4; D perhaps matches TRBD1 (5 bases). The CDR3 has 14 residues. V was pared by 5 bases and J by 7 bases, with 14 bases between. Per the germline V gene, CDR1 is LGHDT and CDR2 is YNNKEL (reference sequence). CDR3 bases: TGTGCCAGCAGCTTCCGGACACGAGCTGAAAAACTGTTTTTT. This translates into CASSFRTRAEKLFF.

The J gene is TRBJ1-3, the V gene TRBV7-3; D not certain. Trimming shortened V by 4 bases and J by 2 bases, and 6 bases separated the two germline ends. CDR1 SGHTA and CDR2 FQGTGA come from the germline V gene. This CDR3 is 13 amino acids long. CDR3 nucleotides: TGTGCCAGCAGCTCGGAACCTGGAAACACCATATATTTT. Translation gives CASSSEPGNTIYF.

The chain joins TRBV2 to TRBJ1-1, with 8 nucleotides matching TRBD1. The CDR3 is made up of 13 amino acids. Germline V gives CDR1 SNHLY, CDR2 FYNNEI. V was pared by 7 bases and J by 1 base, with 2 bases of the junction left unmatched. The CDR3 bases are TGTGCCAGCAAACAGGGGGAGAACACTGAAGCTTTCTTT. Its protein product is CASKQGENTEAFF.

This chain connects TRBV7-2 to TRBJ2-7; D is uncertain. V gave up 5 bases and J gave up 3 bases, with 5 bases separating them. CDR1 is SGHTA, CDR2 FQGNSA, per germline. The CDR3 contains 11 residues. The CDR3 spells CASSPNYEQYF. The DNA of the CDR3 is TGTGCCAGCAGCCCTAACTACGAGCAGTACTTC.

The chain combines TRBV7-2 with TRBJ1-1; 7 positions match TRBD1. There are 14 residues in the CDR3. V gave up 10 bases and J gave up 0 bases; unmatched junction bases: 8. In germline, CDR1 is SGHTA, CDR2 FQGNSA. For the CDR3, the DNA is TGTGCCACCCAGGGGGAGCCCATGAACACTGAAGCTTTCTTT. Residues: CATQGEPMNTEAFF.